This TCR beta chain was sequenced in a study of cytomegalovirus exposure and HLA in healthy donors. Points from the study as a whole: An analysis done earlier found most TCR beta V segments productive about 87% or about 30% of the time. Across all donors, roughly uniform sequencing depth was an assumption of the presence/absence analyses.

With respect to this clone: Its matching antigen is unknown.

With 60 Vbeta and 13 Jbeta primers, the PCR was carried out. In the original processing: In a later analysis, the count reached 80 million or so unique TCR beta chains, with approximately 11 million shared. The assay was immunoSEQ multiplex PCR, and TCRdb's table has in-frame clones only and misses some. V and J calls and clone size are those listed in that table; D and trimming were worked out from the DNA. The table records under 100,000 clones, around three fifths of them present only once. This CDR3 is built from 15 residues. Looked up from germline, CDR1 is SNHLY and CDR2 is FYNNEI. The ends were cut back, 9 bases at V and 0 bases at J, with 14 bases in the middle.

This sequence was found in a woman between 35 and 50 years old in good health and CMV-seropositive. The V gene is TRBV2, the J gene TRBJ2-2; tentatively, D is TRBD1 (5 bases). The sequencing sample was made of PBMCs. This CDR3 is CASKGQTANTGELFF. DNA for the CDR3: TGTGCCAGTAAGGGTCAGACAGCGAACACCGGGGAGCTGTTTTTT.